The rows below give T cell receptor beta chains drawn from one sample of a study of spatial heterogeneity in lung cancer. TCRdb passed the 5' RACE reads through MiXCR, listing each CDR3 protein once. Here the sample spans about 52,000 distinct CDR3 sequences, 6% to 8.5% being singletons. The sample consisted of PBMCs, taken at follow-up. The receptors stem from a female donor with early-stage non-small cell lung cancer. Both conserved end residues are part of each CDR3. The D gene is left open where the match is weak. Clone size, where shown, is once, few, many, or a class for clones that have expanded.

J gene: TRBJ2-1; D gene: .; V gene: TRBV24-1; clone size: few; CDR3 protein: CATSFGGQRARNEQFF; CDR3 DNA: TGTGCCACCAGTTTTGGGGGGCAACGCGCACGGAATGAGCAGTTCTTC
J gene: TRBJ2-2; D gene: .; V gene: TRBV6-5; clone size: few; CDR3 protein: CASRPGTANTGELFF; CDR3 DNA: TGTGCCAGCAGACCCGGGACCGCGAACACCGGGGAGCTGTTTTTT
J gene: TRBJ2-3; D gene: .; V gene: TRBV29-1; clone size: few; CDR3 protein: CSADGGVDTQYF; CDR3 DNA: TGCAGCGCCGACGGGGGTGTCGATACGCAGTATTTT
J gene: TRBJ2-5; D gene: TRBD2; V gene: TRBV20-1; clone size: few; CDR3 protein: CSARLAGGAQETQYF; CDR3 DNA: TGCAGTGCTAGACTAGCGGGGGGGGCTCAAGAGACCCAGTACTTC
J gene: TRBJ1-1; D gene: .; V gene: TRBV12-3/TRBV12-4; clone size: few; CDR3 protein: CASQLKVNTEAFF; CDR3 DNA: TGTGCCTCCCAGTTGAAGGTGAACACTGAAGCTTTCTTT
J gene: TRBJ2-3; D gene: TRBD2; V gene: TRBV29-1; clone size: few; CDR3 protein: CSVGTSGEVADTQYF; CDR3 DNA: TGCAGCGTCGGGACTAGCGGGGAGGTCGCAGATACGCAGTATTTT
J gene: TRBJ2-7; D gene: .; V gene: TRBV28; clone size: many; CDR3 protein: CASSLSPGLSYEQYF; CDR3 DNA: TGTGCCAGCAGTTTATCCCCAGGGCTCTCCTACGAGCAGTACTTC
J gene: TRBJ1-2; D gene: .; V gene: TRBV12-3/TRBV12-4; clone size: many; CDR3 protein: CASSGSLGGYTF; CDR3 DNA: TGTGCCAGCAGTGGGAGCCTCGGAGGCTACACCTTC
J gene: TRBJ2-1; D gene: TRBD2; V gene: TRBV6-4; clone size: many; CDR3 protein: CASSEDASGGYNEQFF; CDR3 DNA: TGTGCCAGCAGTGAGGATGCTAGCGGGGGTTACAATGAGCAGTTCTTC
J gene: TRBJ2-2; D gene: TRBD2; V gene: TRBV10-3; clone size: many; CDR3 protein: CAISERTSGGAGELFF; CDR3 DNA: TGTGCCATCAGTGAAAGGACTAGCGGGGGGGCCGGGGAGCTGTTTTTT
J gene: TRBJ2-7; D gene: .; V gene: TRBV9; clone size: many; CDR3 protein: CASSVAGDGYEQYF; CDR3 DNA: TGTGCCAGCAGCGTAGCAGGGGATGGTTACGAGCAGTACTTC
J gene: TRBJ1-5; D gene: .; V gene: TRBV4-1; clone size: .; CDR3 protein: CASSQDPRGPQHF; CDR3 DNA: TGCGCCAGCAGCCAAGATCCCCGAGGGCCCCAGCATTTT
J gene: TRBJ2-3; D gene: TRBD2; V gene: TRBV5-1; clone size: many; CDR3 protein: CASSPTLAGGPSDTQYF; CDR3 DNA: TGCGCCAGCAGCCCCACCCTTGCGGGGGGGCCCTCAGATACGCAGTATTTT
J gene: TRBJ2-1; D gene: TRBD1; V gene: TRBV29-1; clone size: many; CDR3 protein: CSATPDRGRRNEQFF; CDR3 DNA: TGCAGCGCGACTCCCGACAGGGGGCGTAGGAATGAGCAGTTCTTC
J gene: TRBJ1-1; D gene: TRBD1; V gene: TRBV29-1; clone size: .; CDR3 protein: CSVTHSGGTEAFF; CDR3 DNA: TGCAGCGTTACCCATTCAGGGGGGACTGAAGCTTTCTTT
J gene: TRBJ1-6; D gene: .; V gene: TRBV5-1; clone size: .; CDR3 protein: CASSLDYNSPLHF; CDR3 DNA: TGCGCCAGCAGCTTGGATTATAATTCACCCCTCCACTTT
J gene: TRBJ2-3; D gene: TRBD2; V gene: TRBV11-2; clone size: many; CDR3 protein: CASSLAVTSGGASDTQYF; CDR3 DNA: TGTGCCAGCAGCTTAGCAGTGACTAGCGGGGGGGCTTCAGATACGCAGTATTTT
J gene: TRBJ2-3; D gene: .; V gene: TRBV18; clone size: many; CDR3 protein: CASSPGAGTDTQYF; CDR3 DNA: TGTGCCAGCTCCCCTGGGGCCGGCACAGATACGCAGTATTTT
J gene: TRBJ1-2; D gene: .; V gene: TRBV7-9; clone size: .; CDR3 protein: CVSSLVGANYGYTF; CDR3 DNA: TGTGTCAGCAGCTTAGTTGGAGCTAACTATGGCTACACCTTC
J gene: TRBJ1-1; D gene: .; V gene: TRBV4-3; clone size: .; CDR3 protein: CASSQVLQGMNTEAFF; CDR3 DNA: TGCGCCAGCAGCCAAGTTCTGCAGGGAATGAACACTGAAGCTTTCTTT
J gene: TRBJ2-5; D gene: .; V gene: TRBV2; clone size: many; CDR3 protein: CASSEEKDGDQETQYF; CDR3 DNA: TGTGCCAGCAGTGAAGAAAAGGACGGTGACCAAGAGACCCAGTACTTC
J gene: TRBJ2-3; D gene: .; V gene: TRBV7-9; clone size: many; CDR3 protein: CASSPRGSAPLGPDTQYF; CDR3 DNA: TGTGCCAGCAGCCCGAGAGGGTCGGCTCCCCTGGGCCCAGATACGCAGTATTTT
J gene: TRBJ2-7; D gene: .; V gene: TRBV18; clone size: medium-sized; CDR3 protein: CASSPLDGRDPYEQYF; CDR3 DNA: TGTGCCAGCTCACCGCTCGATGGACGGGATCCCTACGAGCAGTACTTC
J gene: TRBJ2-7; D gene: TRBD1; V gene: TRBV5-5; clone size: many; CDR3 protein: CASSFRQGVGEQYF; CDR3 DNA: TGTGCCAGCAGCTTCCGACAGGGAGTCGGCGAGCAGTACTTC
J gene: TRBJ2-2; D gene: .; V gene: TRBV3-1; clone size: few; CDR3 protein: CASSPRPVPNTGELFF; CDR3 DNA: TGTGCCAGCAGCCCTCGCCCGGTGCCGAACACCGGGGAGCTGTTTTTT
J gene: TRBJ1-4; D gene: .; V gene: TRBV7-9; clone size: many; CDR3 protein: CASSLTEKLFF; CDR3 DNA: TGTGCCAGCAGCTTAACCGAAAAACTGTTTTTT
J gene: TRBJ1-2; D gene: .; V gene: TRBV14; clone size: many; CDR3 protein: CASSQDQAGTWGGYTF; CDR3 DNA: TGTGCCAGCAGCCAAGATCAAGCAGGCACCTGGGGCGGCTACACCTTC
J gene: TRBJ1-2; D gene: TRBD1; V gene: TRBV20-1; clone size: few; CDR3 protein: CSARTGTGRNYGYTF; CDR3 DNA: TGCAGTGCCCGAACCGGGACAGGGAGGAACTATGGCTACACCTTC
J gene: TRBJ1-5; D gene: .; V gene: TRBV7-2; clone size: .; CDR3 protein: CAGSLVWGEEQPQHF; CDR3 DNA: TGTGCCGGCAGCTTAGTGTGGGGAGAGGAGCAGCCCCAGCATTTT
J gene: TRBJ2-3; D gene: .; V gene: TRBV7-9; clone size: many; CDR3 protein: CASSSERSSGNTQYF; CDR3 DNA: TGTGCCAGCAGCTCCGAGCGGTCCAGTGGTAATACGCAGTATTTT